This section outlines one TCR beta chain sequence together with its context. The sample is drawn from a study of CXCR3-negative and CXCR3-positive naive CD8 T cells. Researchers prepared the TRB cDNA libraries using 5' RACE with UMI labels. For each CDR3 protein, TCRdb gives one entry from its re-call of the 5' RACE reads, without DNA. Its table records fewer than 90,000 distinct CDR3 sequences. Sequenced material: naive CXCR3- CD8+ T cells from blood. Subset defined: CD45RO-CCR7+CD27+CD95- naive CD8+ T cells lacking CXCR3 (TNR3-). The sequence derives from a human donor in good health. Some clones in this sample may be carry-over from other donors' samples.

This chain's CDR3 is CASTERGGETQYF. The chain combines TRBV12-3 or TRBV12-4 with TRBJ2-5; as DNA is missing, the TRBD1 call by TCRdb cannot be tested. CDR3 size: 13 residues.